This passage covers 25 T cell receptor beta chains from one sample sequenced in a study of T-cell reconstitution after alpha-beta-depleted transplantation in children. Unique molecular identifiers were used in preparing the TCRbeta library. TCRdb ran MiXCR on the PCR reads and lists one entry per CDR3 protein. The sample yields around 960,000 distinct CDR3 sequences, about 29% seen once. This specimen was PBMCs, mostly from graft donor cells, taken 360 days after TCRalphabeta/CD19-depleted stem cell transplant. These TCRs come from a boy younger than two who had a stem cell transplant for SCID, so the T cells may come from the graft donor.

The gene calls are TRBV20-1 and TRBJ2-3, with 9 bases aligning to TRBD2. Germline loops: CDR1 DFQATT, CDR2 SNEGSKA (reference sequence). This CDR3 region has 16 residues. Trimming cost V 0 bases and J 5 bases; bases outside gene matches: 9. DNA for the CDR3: TGCAGTGCTAGAGAACGGTTGTTAGCGGGGGAAGATACGCAGTATTTT. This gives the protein CSARERLLAGEDTQYF.

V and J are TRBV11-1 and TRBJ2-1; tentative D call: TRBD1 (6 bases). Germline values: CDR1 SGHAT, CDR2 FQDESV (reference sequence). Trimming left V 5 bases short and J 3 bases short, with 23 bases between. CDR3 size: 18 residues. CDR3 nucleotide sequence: TGTGCCAGCAGCACCCGGGACAACTCACCTCACTACTACAATGAGCAGTTCTTC. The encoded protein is CASSTRDNSPHYYNEQFF.

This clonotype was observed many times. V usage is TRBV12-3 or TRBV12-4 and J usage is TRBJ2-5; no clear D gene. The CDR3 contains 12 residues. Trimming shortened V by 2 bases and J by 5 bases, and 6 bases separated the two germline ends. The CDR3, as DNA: TGTGCCAGCAGTTTAAGTGGGGAGACCCAGTACTTC. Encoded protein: CASSLSGETQYF.

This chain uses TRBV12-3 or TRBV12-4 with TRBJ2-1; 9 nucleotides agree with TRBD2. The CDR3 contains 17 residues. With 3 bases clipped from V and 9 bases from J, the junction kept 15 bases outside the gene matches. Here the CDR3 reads CASSFRLGASGTSEQFF. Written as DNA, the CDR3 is TGTGCCAGCAGTTTTAGATTGGGCGCTAGCGGGACCTCTGAGCAGTTCTTC.

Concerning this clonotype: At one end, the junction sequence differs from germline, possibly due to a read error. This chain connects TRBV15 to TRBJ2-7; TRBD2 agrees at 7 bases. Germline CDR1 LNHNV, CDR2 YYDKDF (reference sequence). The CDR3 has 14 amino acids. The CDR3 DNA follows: TGTGCCACCAGCCCGGGAGGAAGGTCCTTCGAGCAGTACTTC. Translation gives CATSPGGRSFEQYF.

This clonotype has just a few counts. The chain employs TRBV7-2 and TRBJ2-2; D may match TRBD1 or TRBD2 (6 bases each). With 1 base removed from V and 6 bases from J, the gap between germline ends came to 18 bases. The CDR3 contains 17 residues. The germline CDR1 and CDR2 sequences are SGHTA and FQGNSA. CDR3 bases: TGTGCCAGCAGCTTAGGGGGGGCGGTGTCATCGCCCGGGGAGCTGTTTTTT. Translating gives CASSLGGAVSSPGELFF.

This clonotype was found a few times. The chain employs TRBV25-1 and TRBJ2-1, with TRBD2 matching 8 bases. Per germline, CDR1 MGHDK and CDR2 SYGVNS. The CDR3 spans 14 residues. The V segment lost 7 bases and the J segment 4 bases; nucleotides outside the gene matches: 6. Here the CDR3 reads CASNRGGLYNEQFF. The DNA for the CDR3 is TGTGCCAGCAACCGGGGGGGCTTGTACAATGAGCAGTTCTTC.

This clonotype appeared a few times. CDR3 DNA sequence: TGTGCCAGCAGCTCACCGGGATTGAAGCAGTACTTC. Translated, it gives CASSSPGLKQYF. The chain employs TRBV28 and TRBJ2-7, with D possibly being TRBD2 (5 bases). In germline, CDR1 is MDHEN, CDR2 SYDVKM. CDR3 length: 12 residues. V lost 6 bases to trimming and J lost 8 bases, with 14 bases between them.

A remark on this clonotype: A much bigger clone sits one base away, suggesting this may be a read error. The CDR3 loop reads CASRVSGGTDTQYF. CDR3 in DNA: TGTGCCAGCAGGGTTAGCGGGGGCACAGATACGCAGTATTTT. This rearrangement joins TRBV12-3 or TRBV12-4 to TRBJ2-3; 8 bases map to TRBD2. The CDR3 runs to 14 residues. Losses at the gene ends were 6 bases for V and 1 base for J; bases not matched to a gene: 3.

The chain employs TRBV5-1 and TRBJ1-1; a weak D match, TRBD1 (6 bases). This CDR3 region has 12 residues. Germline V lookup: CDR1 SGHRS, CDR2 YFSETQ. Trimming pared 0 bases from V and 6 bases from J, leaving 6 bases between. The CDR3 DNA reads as TGCGCCAGCAGCTTGGGACAGGCTGAAGCTTTCTTT. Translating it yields CASSLGQAEAFF.

The CDR3 protein is CSARRQGDPGGLNTEAFF. The CDR3 bases are TGCAGCGCTCGCCGACAGGGGGACCCCGGGGGATTGAACACTGAAGCTTTCTTT. This sequence joins TRBV29-1 and TRBJ1-1, with 9 bases that match TRBD1. With V trimmed by 7 bases and J by 0 bases, 18 bases remained unmatched. The CDR3 runs 18 residues. Germline CDR1 is SQVTM and CDR2 is ANQGSEA. The variable domain in full, with the rest retrieved from reference TRBV29-1 and TRBJ1-1, is SAVISQKPSRDICQRGTSLTIQCQVDSQVTMMFWYRQQPGQSLTLIATANQGSEATYESGFVIDKFPISRPNLTFSTLTVSNMSPEDSSIYLCSARRQGDPGGLNTEAFFGQGTRLTVV.

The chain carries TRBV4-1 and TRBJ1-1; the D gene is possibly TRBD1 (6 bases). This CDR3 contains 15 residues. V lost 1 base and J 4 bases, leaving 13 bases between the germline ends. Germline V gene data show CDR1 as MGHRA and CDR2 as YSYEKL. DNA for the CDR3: TGCGCCAGCAGCCAAGGCCCACAGGGAGGCACTGAAGCTTTCTTT. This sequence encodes CASSQGPQGGTEAFF.

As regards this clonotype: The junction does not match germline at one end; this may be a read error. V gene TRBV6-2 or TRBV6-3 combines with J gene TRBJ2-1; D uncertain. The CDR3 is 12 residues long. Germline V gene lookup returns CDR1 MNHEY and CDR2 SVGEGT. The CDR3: CASSLWLVGRIF. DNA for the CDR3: TGTGCCAGCAGCCTGTGGCTAGTCGGCCGGATCTTC.

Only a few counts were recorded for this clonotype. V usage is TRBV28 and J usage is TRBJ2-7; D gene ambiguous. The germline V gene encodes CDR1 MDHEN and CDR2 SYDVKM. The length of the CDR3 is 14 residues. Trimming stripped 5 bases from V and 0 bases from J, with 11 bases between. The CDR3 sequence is CASSNIVSSYEQYF. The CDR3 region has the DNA TGTGCCAGCAGTAACATCGTTAGCTCCTACGAGCAGTACTTC.

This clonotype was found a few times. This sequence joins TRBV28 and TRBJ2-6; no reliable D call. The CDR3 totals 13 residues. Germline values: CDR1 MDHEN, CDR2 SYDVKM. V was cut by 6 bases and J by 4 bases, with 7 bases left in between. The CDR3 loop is CASRRSGANVLTF. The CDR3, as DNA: TGTGCCAGCAGACGTTCCGGGGCCAACGTCCTGACTTTC.

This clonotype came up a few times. The chain's CDR3 is CASSLAGSMNEQFF. The CDR3 region has the DNA TGTGCCAGCAGTTTAGCGGGTAGCATGAATGAGCAGTTCTTC. The chain links TRBV12-3 or TRBV12-4 to TRBJ2-1, with D uncertain. The CDR3 is 14 amino acids. V was clipped by 0 bases and J by 7 bases, with 10 bases between them.

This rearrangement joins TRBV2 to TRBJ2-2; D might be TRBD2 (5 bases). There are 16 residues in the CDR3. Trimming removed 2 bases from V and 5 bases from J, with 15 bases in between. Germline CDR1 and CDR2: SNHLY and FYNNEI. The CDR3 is CASSERDLGETGELFF. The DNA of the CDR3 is TGTGCCAGCAGTGAACGGGATTTAGGAGAGACCGGGGAGCTGTTTTTT.

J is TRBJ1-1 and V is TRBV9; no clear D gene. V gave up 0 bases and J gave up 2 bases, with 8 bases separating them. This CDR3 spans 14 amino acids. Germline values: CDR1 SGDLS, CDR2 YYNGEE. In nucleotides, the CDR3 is TGTGCCAGCAGCGTAGATTGGGGAAACACTGAAGCTTTCTTT. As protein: CASSVDWGNTEAFF.

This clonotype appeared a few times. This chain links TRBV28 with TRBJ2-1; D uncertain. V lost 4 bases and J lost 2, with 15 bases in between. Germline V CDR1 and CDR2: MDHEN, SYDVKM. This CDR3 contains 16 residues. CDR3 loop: CASSSRRSRPYNEQFF. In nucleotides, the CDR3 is TGTGCCAGCAGTTCCCGAAGGTCTAGGCCCTACAATGAGCAGTTCTTC. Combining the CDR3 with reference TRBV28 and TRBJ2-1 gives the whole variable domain DVKVTQSSRYLVKRTGEKVFLECVQDMDHENMFWYRQDPGLGLRLIYFSYDVKMKEKGDIPEGYSVSREKKERFSLILESASTNQTSMYLCASSSRRSRPYNEQFFGPGTRLTVL.

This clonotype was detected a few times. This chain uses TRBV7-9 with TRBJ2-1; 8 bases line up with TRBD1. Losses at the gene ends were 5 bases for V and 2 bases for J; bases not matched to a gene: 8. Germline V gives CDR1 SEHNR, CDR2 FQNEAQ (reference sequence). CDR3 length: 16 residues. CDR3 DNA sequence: TGTGCCAGCAGCCACACCCAGGGGGCTGCCTACAATGAGCAGTTCTTC. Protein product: CASSHTQGAAYNEQFF.

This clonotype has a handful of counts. The CDR3 protein is CASSLWGAQGLGTYEQYF. The DNA of the CDR3 is TGTGCCAGCAGTTTATGGGGAGCACAGGGGTTGGGAACCTACGAGCAGTACTTC. The chain is built from TRBV28 and TRBJ2-7; 7 nucleotides line up with TRBD1. The CDR3 sequence is 18 residues long. After removal of 0 bases from V and 2 bases from J, the junction contained 13 bases not matched to a gene. Germline V gene sequence: CDR1 MDHEN, CDR2 SYDVKM.

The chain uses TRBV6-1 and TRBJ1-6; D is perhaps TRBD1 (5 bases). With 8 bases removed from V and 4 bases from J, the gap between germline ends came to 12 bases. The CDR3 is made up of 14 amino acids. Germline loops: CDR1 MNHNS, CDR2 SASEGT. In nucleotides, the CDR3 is TGTGCCAGCCACGGAGGGGTTTATAATTCACCCCTCCACTTT. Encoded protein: CASHGGVYNSPLHF.

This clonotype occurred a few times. The CDR3 DNA follows: TGCGCCAGCAAGGCGGGAGCGACCTACGAGCAGTACTTC. This translates into CASKAGATYEQYF. The chain combines TRBV5-1 with TRBJ2-7; 7 positions agree with TRBD2. CDR3 length: 13 amino acids. V gave up 6 bases and J gave up 2 bases; unmatched junction bases: 5. Germline values: CDR1 SGHRS, CDR2 YFSETQ. Looking up the rest from reference TRBV5-1 and TRBJ2-7 gives the full variable domain: KAGVTQTPRYLIKTRGQQVTLSCSPISGHRSVSWYQQTPGQGLQFLFEYFSETQRNKGNFPGRFSGRQFSNSRSEMNVSTLELGDSALYLCASKAGATYEQYFGPGTRLTVT.

The CDR3 is CASTQPGAWNNEQFF. For the CDR3, the DNA is TGTGCCAGCACACAGCCGGGGGCTTGGAACAATGAGCAGTTCTTC. The rearrangement uses TRBV7-9 and TRBJ2-1; perhaps D is TRBD1 or TRBD2 (6 bases each). Germline assignment: CDR1 SEHNR and CDR2 FQNEAQ (reference sequence). V was shortened by 7 bases and J by 5 bases, with 18 bases between the two germline ends. The CDR3 runs to 15 residues.

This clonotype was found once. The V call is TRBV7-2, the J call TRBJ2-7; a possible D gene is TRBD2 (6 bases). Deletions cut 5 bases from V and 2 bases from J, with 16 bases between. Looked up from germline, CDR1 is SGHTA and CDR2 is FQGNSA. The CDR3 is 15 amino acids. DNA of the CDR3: TGTGCCAGCAGCCCCGGGAGCTACGGTCCCTACGAGCAGTACTTC. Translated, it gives CASSPGSYGPYEQYF.